This is a list of T cell receptor beta chains from one sample in a study of Ad26.COV2.S vaccination and SARS-CoV-2 variants. Assay: immunoSEQ multiplex PCR; the TCRdb copy retains only in-frame clones and omits some. The sample consists of about 350,000 clones, 75% to 90% of them appearing once. Sequenced here: peripheral blood, sampled in a trial of Ad26.COV2.S vaccine versus placebo. The receptors were sampled from a person between 18 and 59 years old who received the Ad26.COV2.S COVID-19 vaccine or a placebo. Each CDR3 is given with its conserved first and last residue. Fields, in order: V gene, clone size, CDR3 protein. For some rows the clone size is stated as once, few or many, or as a class when expanded; others skip it.

TRBV29-1 few CSVAGTATEAFF
TRBV12-5 . CASGLGESGNTIYF
TRBV12-3/TRBV12-4 . CASRWDTLGELFF
TRBV28 . CASSLLTGELFF
TRBV19 . CASSIEAQDYGYTF
TRBV6-5 . CASQRRETQYF
TRBV5-6 once CASSLNLWREETQYF
TRBV30 . CAWSYRGFPNSPLHF
TRBV5-4 . CASSLKTVATNEKLFF
TRBV27 . CASIGAGNYGYTF
TRBV28 . CASSISGRHYNEQFF
TRBV3-1/TRBV3-2 . CASSLGLEAPYGYTF
TRBV3-1/TRBV3-2 . CASTNGGRSYGYTF
TRBV5-4 . CASSLGGAYNEQFF
TRBV18 . CASSPEGGWAEAFF
TRBV28 . CASSPLGQGNQPQHF
TRBV6-5 . CASSYDSPYNEQFF
TRBV5-4 . CASSLTMSTDTQYF
TRBV11-2 . CASSIPTPGGNNEQFF
TRBV7-2 . CASSLQGYGSPLHF
TRBV20-1 many CSARDRGYTF
TRBV27 . CASIGIMGHVNTEAFF
TRBV7-9 . CASSFFGNTEAFF
TRBV18 . CASSPRVEGEKLFF
TRBV7-2 . CASSSGTGKRNGYTF
TRBV4-2 . CASSPPGTAWVGYGYTF
TRBV5-6 . CASTYGIISYNEQFF
TRBV19 . CASTLHWNTEAFF
TRBV19 . CASSTGQGRQYF
TRBV28 . CASSLWGGHEQYF
TRBV29-1 . CSVEPSGQGSGYTF
TRBV28 . CATSSGQSFNYGYTF
TRBV7-2 few CASSREFPVNEQFF
TRBV10-2 once CASSDRTGAAGPQHF
TRBV19 once CASSIGFSTDTQYF
TRBV6-5 once CASSHDRDSYEQYF
TRBV27 . CASSLSWDRGNSPLHF
TRBV7-2 . CASSPGMLNTEAFF
TRBV5-1 . CASSFGGGGTDTQYF
TRBV29-1 . CSVEELAGGQFF
TRBV6-2/TRBV6-3 . CASSYSSTGPNQPQHF
TRBV6-1 once CASSEGRSYEQYF